This T cell receptor beta chain was retrieved from a study of T cell responses to AZD1222 COVID-19 vaccine (dated by TCRdb to the early 2020s). Concerning the study at large: Because spike-specific TCR depth and breadth did not differ between the two schedules, AZD1222 recipients who got a second dose at roughly 4 weeks were pooled with those who got a second dose at roughly 12 weeks. Trial participants were enrolled by age into subgroups of 18-55, 56-69 and 70-plus years, and approximately 150, 30 and 60 TCR-sequenced participants, respectively, were included in these subgroups. TCR sequencing covered roughly 230 trial participants: 207 given two doses of AZD1222 and approximately 25 given two doses of MenACWY control vaccine.

According to the germline V gene, CDR1 reads SGHVS and CDR2 reads FQNEAQ. From the cysteine up to the phenylalanine, the CDR3 has a length of 14 residues. The sequence is cut down to CDR3 DNA, 42 bases in frame from base 1. Ends trimmed: V by 3 bases, J by 4 bases; bases unmatched to a gene: 2. Study-level results and caveats: No day 14 peak-response samples were available, so repertoires were characterized only after the peak T cell response. Reportedly, close to half of the unique spike-specific TCRs recognized epitopes lying outside the regions that are mutated in the B.1.351 and B.1.1.7 variants. Spike-specific TCR breadth and depth rose significantly after two AZD1222 doses compared with day 0 and with MenACWY recipients. Most participants were white British and females outnumbered males, and the authors suggested that clonal diversity may have been underestimated. Conclusions about previously exposed vaccinees are limited because only a handful of AZD1222 recipients were SARS-CoV-2 seropositive at baseline. Vaccine-associated CD4 TCRs spanned the whole spike protein, with dominant responses in regions 160-218 and 743-854. The 56-69-year group was small, and its depth increase did not reach significance, likely because of low power.

Regarding this clone: Its antigen has not been determined. It has no much larger one-base neighbor in the sample; base qualities were not kept.

The time point label on this specimen signifies: baseline before first vaccination. The vaccinee samples were drawn from two UK trials, COV001 and COV002, one of which was a single-blind randomized controlled phase 2/3 trial testing AZD1222 (ChAdOx1 nCoV-19) in healthy adults. Trial participant PBMC samples were collected at day 0 and day 28 after the second dose for TCRbeta chain sequencing. The CDR3 regions of human TCRbeta chains were analyzed by immunosequencing. In the source study's methods: TCRs in the repertoires were compared against a reference library of SARS-CoV-2-specific TCRs that had been generated with the MIRA antigen-specificity platform. Breadth was defined as the fraction of unique TCRs that were SARS-CoV-2-associated. Depth was defined as the fraction of total T cells that were SARS-CoV-2-associated. Using the MIRA data, each spike-specific TCR was assigned both to the spike region to which the TCR was reactive and to a CD4 or CD8 class. Log10-transformed breadth and depth values were compared by one-way ANOVA with Sidak's multiple comparisons tests. The clones in this table, taken by TCRdb from immuneACCESS, are in-frame only. Not every clone is retained; where verified, under half of the shortfall comes from an unresolved V gene, and the cause of the rest is unknown. V and J calls and clone size follow that table, whereas D and trimming were derived from the DNA. This sample gives about 120,000 clones in total; over 80% of them show up just once. The top ten clones comprise 11% to 15% of the sample.

Recombination connected TRBV7-8 to TRBJ2-7, and 11 junction bases match TRBD2. The TCR sequence derives from an adult in good health. The sequences come from peripheral blood, collected on day 0 of AZD1222 vaccination. The nucleotide sequence is TGTGCCAGCAGCTTCACTAGCGGGGGATACGAGCAGTACTTC. This codes for CASSFTSGGYEQYF.